This TCR beta chain came from a study of post-analysis software for immune sequencing data. V was trimmed by 3 bases and J by 4 bases, leaving 13 bases between them. Germline CDR1 KGHSH, CDR2 LQKENI. This CDR3 has 15 amino acids. Unique molecular identifiers tagged the TCR beta cDNA libraries. One entry per CDR3 protein results from TCRdb running MiXCR on the PCR reads. The top ten hold roughly 4.9% of the sample, which has some 800,000 distinct CDR3 sequences, approximately 44% seen once. Study findings and constraints: Comparison of patients with controls showed five or six TRBV segments more frequent in patients, TRBV5-6, TRBV5-1 and TRBV20-1 among them.

A remark on this clonotype: The antigen is unknown.

This rearrangement joins TRBV18 to TRBJ2-1; D may be TRBD1 or TRBD2 (5 bases each). Sequencing input: blood. The TCR comes from a girl aged 10 to 17 with multiple sclerosis. CDR3 residues: CASSPPGTVYNEQFF. CDR3 coding DNA: TGTGCCAGCTCACCGCCCGGGACGGTGTACAATGAGCAGTTCTTC.